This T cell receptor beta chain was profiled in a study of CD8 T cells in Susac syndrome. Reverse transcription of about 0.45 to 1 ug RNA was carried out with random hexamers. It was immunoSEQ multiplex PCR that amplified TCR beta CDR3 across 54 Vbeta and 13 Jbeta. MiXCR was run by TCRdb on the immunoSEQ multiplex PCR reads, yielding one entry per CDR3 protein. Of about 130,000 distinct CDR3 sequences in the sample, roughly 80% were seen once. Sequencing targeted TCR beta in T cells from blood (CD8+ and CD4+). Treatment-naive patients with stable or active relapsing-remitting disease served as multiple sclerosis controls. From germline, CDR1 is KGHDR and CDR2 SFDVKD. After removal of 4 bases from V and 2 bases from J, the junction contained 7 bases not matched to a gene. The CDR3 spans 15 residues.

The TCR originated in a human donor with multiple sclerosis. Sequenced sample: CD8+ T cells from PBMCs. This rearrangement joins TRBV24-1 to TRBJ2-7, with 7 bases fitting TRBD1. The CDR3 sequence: CATSDGQVKAYEQYF. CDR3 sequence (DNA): TGTGCCACCAGTGACGGACAGGTAAAAGCCTACGAGCAGTACTTC.